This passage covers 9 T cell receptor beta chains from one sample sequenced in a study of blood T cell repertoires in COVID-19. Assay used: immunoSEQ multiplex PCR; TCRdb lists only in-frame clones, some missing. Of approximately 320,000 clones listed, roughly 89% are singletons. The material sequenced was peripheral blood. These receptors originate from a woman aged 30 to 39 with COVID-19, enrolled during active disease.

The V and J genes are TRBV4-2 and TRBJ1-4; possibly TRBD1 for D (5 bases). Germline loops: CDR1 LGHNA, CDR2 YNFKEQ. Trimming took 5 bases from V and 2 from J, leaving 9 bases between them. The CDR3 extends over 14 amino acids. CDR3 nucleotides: TGTGCCAGCAGCTCACAGGTGACTAATGAAAAACTGTTTTTT. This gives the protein CASSSQVTNEKLFF.

In DNA, the CDR3 is TGTGCCACCAGTGGCTCAGCGGGGCTAGGGGAGCAGTTCTTC. Its translation is CATSGSAGLGEQFF. The chain is built from TRBV24-1 and TRBJ2-1, with 7 nucleotides matching TRBD2. V shed 5 bases and J 10 bases; nucleotides not matched to a gene: 10. Per germline, CDR1 KGHDR and CDR2 SFDVKD. The CDR3 has 14 amino acids.

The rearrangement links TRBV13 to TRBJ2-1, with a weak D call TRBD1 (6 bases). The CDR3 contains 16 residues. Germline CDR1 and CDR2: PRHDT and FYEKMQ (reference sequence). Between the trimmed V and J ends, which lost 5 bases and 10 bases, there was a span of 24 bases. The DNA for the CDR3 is TGTGCCAGCAGCCACCGACCAGAGGGGGTCAAAGAGGAGCAGTTCTTC. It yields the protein CASSHRPEGVKEEQFF.

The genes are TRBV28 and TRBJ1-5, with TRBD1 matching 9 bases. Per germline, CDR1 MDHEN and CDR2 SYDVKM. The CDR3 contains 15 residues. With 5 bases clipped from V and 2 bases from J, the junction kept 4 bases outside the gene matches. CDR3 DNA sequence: TGTGCCAGCAGTAGGACAGGGGTTGGCAATCAGCCCCAGCATTTT. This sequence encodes CASSRTGVGNQPQHF. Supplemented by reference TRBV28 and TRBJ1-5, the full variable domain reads DVKVTQSSRYLVKRTGEKVFLECVQDMDHENMFWYRQDPGLGLRLIYFSYDVKMKEKGDIPEGYSVSREKKERFSLILESASTNQTSMYLCASSRTGVGNQPQHFGDGTRLSIL.

CDR3 in amino acids: CASSLAGLATMYEQYF. In DNA form, the CDR3 reads TGCGCCAGCAGCTTGGCCGGGCTAGCGACGATGTACGAGCAGTACTTC. V is TRBV5-1 and J is TRBJ2-7; the D gene is possibly TRBD2 (6 bases). Per germline, CDR1 SGHRS and CDR2 YFSETQ. The CDR3 covers 16 residues. The V end was cut by 0 bases, the J end by 4 bases, with 17 bases between.

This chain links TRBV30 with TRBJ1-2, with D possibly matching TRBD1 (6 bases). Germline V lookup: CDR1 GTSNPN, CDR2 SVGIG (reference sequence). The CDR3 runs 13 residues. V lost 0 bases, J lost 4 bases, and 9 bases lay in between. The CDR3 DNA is TGTGCCTGGAGTGTAGGGGGAAGCTATGGCTACACCTTC. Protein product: CAWSVGGSYGYTF.

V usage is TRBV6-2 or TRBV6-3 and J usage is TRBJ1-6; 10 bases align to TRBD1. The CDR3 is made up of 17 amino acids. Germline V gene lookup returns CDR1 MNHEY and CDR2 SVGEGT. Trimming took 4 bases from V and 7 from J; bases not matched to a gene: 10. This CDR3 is CASSSTTGGVLNSPLHF. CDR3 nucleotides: TGTGCCAGCAGTTCCACGACAGGGGGCGTCCTAAATTCACCCCTCCACTTT.

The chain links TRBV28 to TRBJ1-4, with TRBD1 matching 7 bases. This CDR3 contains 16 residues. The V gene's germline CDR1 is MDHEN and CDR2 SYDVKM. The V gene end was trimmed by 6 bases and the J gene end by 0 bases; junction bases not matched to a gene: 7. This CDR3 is CASSLGQPATNEKLFF. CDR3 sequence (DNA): TGTGCCAGCAGCCTGGGACAGCCAGCAACTAATGAAAAACTGTTTTTT.

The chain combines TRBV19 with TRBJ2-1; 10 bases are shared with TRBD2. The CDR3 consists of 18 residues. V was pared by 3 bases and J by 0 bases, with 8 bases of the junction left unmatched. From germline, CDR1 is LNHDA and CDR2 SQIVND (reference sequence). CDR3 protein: CASSIFLAGVISYNEQFF. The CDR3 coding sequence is TGTGCCAGTAGTATTTTTCTAGCGGGGGTTATCTCCTACAATGAGCAGTTCTTC.